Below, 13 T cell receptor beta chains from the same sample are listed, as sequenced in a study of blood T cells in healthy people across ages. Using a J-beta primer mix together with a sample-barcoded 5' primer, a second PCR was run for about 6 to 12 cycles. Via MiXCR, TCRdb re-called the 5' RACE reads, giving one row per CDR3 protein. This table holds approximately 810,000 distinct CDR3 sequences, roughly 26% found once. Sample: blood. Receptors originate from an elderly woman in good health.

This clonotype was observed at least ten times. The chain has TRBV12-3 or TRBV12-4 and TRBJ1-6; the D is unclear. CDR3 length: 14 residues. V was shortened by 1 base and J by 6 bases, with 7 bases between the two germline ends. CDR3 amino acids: CASSLEQTNSPLHF. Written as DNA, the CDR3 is TGTGCCAGCAGTTTAGAACAGACTAATTCACCCCTCCACTTT.

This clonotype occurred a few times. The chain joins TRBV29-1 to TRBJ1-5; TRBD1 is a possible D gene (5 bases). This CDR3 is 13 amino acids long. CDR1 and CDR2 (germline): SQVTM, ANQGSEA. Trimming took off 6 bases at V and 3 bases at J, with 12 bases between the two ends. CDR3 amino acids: CSVTTDSNQPQHF. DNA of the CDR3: TGCAGCGTCACGACAGATTCCAATCAGCCCCAGCATTTT.

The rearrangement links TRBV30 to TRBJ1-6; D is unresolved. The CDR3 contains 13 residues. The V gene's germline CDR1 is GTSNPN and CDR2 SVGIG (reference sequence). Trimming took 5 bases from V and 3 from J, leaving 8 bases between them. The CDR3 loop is CAWAEGYNSPLHF. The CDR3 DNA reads TGTGCCTGGGCTGAGGGCTATAATTCACCCCTCCACTTT.

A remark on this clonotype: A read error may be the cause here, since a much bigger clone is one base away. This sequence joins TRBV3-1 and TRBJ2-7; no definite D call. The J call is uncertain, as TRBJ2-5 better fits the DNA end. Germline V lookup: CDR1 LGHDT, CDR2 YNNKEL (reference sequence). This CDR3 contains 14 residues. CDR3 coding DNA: TGTGCCAGCAGCCAAGTTACTGGCGCCGAGACCCAGTACTTC. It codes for CASSQVTGAETQYF.

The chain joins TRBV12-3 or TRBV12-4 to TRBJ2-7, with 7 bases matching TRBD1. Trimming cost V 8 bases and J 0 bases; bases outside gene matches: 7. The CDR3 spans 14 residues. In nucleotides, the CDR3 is TGTGCCAGCCAGAGGGACAGCGCCTCCTACGAGCAGTACTTC. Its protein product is CASQRDSASYEQYF.

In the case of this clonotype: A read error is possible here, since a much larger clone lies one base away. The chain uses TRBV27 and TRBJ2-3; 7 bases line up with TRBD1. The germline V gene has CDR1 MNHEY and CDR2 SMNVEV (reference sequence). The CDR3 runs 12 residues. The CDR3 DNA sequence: TGTGCCAGCAGAGGGGGCGAAGATATGCAGTATTTT. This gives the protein CASRGGEDMQYF.

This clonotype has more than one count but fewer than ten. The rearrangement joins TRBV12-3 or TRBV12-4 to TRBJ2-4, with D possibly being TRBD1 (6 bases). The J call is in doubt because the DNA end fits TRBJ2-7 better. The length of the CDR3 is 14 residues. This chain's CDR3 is CASSPGTSNYEQYF. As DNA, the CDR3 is TGTGCCAGCAGTCCCGGGACATCAAACTACGAGCAGTACTTC.

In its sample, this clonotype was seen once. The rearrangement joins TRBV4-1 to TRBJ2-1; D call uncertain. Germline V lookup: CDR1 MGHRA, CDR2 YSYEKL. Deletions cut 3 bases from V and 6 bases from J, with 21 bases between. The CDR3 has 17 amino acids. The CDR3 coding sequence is TGCGCCAGCAGCCATCTCATCGGTCCTAGTTGGTTCAATGAGCAGTTCTTC. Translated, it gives CASSHLIGPSWFNEQFF.

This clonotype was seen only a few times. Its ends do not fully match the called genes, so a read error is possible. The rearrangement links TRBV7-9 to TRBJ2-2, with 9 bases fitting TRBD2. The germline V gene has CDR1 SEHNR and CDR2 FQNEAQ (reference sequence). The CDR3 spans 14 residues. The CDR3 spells CASSLAGSGGELFF. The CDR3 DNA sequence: TGTGCCAGCAGCCTAGCGGGGTCCGGCGGGGAGCTGTTTTTT.

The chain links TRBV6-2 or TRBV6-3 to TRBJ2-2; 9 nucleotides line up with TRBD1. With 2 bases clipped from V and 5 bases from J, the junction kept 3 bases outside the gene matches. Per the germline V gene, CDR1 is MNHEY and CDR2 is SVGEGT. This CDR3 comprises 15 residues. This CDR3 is CASSYRQGGTGELFF. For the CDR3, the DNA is TGTGCCAGCAGTTACCGACAGGGGGGTACCGGGGAGCTGTTTTTT.

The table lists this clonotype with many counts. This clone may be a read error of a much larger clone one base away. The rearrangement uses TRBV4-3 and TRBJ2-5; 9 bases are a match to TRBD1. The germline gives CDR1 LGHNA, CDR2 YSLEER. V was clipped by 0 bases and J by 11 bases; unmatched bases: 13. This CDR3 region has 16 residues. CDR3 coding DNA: TGCGCCAGCAGCCAAGAGGGGACAGGGTTTGTGAATGAGCAGTACTTC. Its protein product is CASSQEGTGFVNEQYF.

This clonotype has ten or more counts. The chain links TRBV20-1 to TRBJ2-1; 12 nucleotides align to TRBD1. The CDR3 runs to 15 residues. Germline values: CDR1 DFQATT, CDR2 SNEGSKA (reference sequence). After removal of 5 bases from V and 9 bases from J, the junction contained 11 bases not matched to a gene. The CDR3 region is CSAAPGQGAWGEQFF. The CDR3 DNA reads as TGCAGTGCTGCCCCGGGACAGGGGGCGTGGGGTGAGCAGTTCTTC.

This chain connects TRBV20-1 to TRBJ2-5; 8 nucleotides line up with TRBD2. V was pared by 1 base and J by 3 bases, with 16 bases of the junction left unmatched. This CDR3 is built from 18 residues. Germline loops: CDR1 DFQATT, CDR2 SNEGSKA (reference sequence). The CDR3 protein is CSARAPTGSSGFKETQYF. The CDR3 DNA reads TGCAGTGCTAGAGCGCCAACCGGGTCTAGCGGGTTTAAAGAGACCCAGTACTTC.